These 4 T cell receptor beta chains originate from one sample sequenced in a study of blood T cell repertoires in COVID-19. Here immunoSEQ multiplex PCR was the method, and the copy in TCRdb shows in-frame clones only, minus some. In the table there are about 71,000 clones, 90% of which are singletons. Source material: peripheral blood. Receptors were obtained from a woman aged 18-29 years with acute or convalescent COVID-19.

The CDR3: CASSGTSNYGYTF. CDR3 DNA sequence: TGCGCCAGCAGCGGTACATCTAACTATGGCTACACCTTC. The chain uses TRBV5-1 and TRBJ1-2; D remains ambiguous. The germline V gene encodes CDR1 SGHRS and CDR2 YFSETQ. V lost 4 bases and J lost 0, with 7 bases in between. The CDR3 loop spans 13 amino acids.

The chain carries TRBV27 and TRBJ2-2; tentatively, D is TRBD2 (6 bases). Germline CDR1 and CDR2: MNHEY and SMNVEV (reference sequence). The CDR3 loop spans 17 amino acids. The V end was cut by 7 bases, the J end by 5 bases, with 23 bases between. CDR3 protein: CASNPPPRDGTTGELFF. The CDR3 DNA follows: TGTGCCAGCAACCCACCCCCACGGGACGGGACTACCGGGGAGCTGTTTTTT.

This chain links TRBV28 with TRBJ1-2; TRBD1 matches at 7 bases. Unmatched junction bases numbered 7, after V lost 5 bases and J lost 4 bases. The CDR3 contains 14 residues. The V gene's germline CDR1 is MDHEN and CDR2 SYDVKM. CDR3 sequence: CASSNAQGSYGYTF. The DNA for the CDR3 is TGTGCCAGCAGTAACGCACAGGGGAGCTATGGCTACACCTTC.

V is TRBV9 and J is TRBJ1-1; D ambiguous. The CDR3 runs to 14 residues. V was cut by 0 bases and J by 0 bases, with 6 bases left in between. CDR1 SGDLS and CDR2 YYNGEE come from the germline V gene. The CDR3 protein is CASSVGGMNTEAFF. In nucleotides, the CDR3 is TGTGCCAGCAGCGTAGGAGGAATGAACACTGAAGCTTTCTTT.